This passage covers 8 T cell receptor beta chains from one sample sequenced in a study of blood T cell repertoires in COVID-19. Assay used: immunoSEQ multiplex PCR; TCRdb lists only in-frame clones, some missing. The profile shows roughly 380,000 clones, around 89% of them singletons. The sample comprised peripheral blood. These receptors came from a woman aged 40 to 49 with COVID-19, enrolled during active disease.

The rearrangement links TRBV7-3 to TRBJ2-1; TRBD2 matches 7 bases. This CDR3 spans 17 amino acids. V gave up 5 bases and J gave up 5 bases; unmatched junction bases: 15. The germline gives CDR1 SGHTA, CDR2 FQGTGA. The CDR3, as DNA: TGTGCCAGCAGCCGGACAACAGGCGGGAGTTCTCACAATGAGCAGTTCTTC. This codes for CASSRTTGGSSHNEQFF.

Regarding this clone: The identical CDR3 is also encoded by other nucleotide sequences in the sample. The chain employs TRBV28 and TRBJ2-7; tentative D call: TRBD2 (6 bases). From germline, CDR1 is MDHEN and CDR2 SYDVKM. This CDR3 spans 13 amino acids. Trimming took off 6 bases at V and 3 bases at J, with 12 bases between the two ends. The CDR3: CASSPGTLYEQYF. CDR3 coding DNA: TGTGCCAGCAGCCCCGGGACTCTCTACGAGCAGTACTTC.

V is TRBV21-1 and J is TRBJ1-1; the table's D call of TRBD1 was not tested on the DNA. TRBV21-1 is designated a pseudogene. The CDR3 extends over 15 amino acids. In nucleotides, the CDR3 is TGTGCCAGCAGTCGCAAGGACAGGCCGAACACTGAAGCTTTCTTT. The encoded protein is CASSRKDRPNTEAFF.

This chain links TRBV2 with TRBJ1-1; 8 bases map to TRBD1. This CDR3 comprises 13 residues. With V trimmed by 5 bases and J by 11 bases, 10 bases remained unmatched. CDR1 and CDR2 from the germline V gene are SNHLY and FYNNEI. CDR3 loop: CASSLGQALPAFF. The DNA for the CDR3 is TGTGCCAGCAGTTTGGGACAGGCCCTACCGGCTTTCTTT.

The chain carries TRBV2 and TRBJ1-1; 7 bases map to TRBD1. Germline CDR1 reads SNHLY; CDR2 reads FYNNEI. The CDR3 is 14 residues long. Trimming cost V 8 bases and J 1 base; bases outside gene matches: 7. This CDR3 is CASGDRARNTEAFF. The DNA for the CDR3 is TGTGCCAGCGGCGACAGGGCAAGGAACACTGAAGCTTTCTTT.

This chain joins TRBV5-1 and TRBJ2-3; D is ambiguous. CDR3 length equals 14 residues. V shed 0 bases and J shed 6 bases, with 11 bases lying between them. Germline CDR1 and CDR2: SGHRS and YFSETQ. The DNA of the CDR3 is TGCGCCAGCAGCTTGGAGGTCATCAGGGATACGCAGTATTTT. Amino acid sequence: CASSLEVIRDTQYF.

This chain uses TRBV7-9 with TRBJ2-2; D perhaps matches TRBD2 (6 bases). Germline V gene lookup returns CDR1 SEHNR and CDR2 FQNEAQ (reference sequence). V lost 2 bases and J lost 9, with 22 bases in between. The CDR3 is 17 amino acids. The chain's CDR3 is CASSLPPKGRAGRELFF. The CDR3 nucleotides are TGTGCCAGCAGCTTACCCCCCAAGGGCAGGGCGGGACGGGAGCTGTTTTTT.

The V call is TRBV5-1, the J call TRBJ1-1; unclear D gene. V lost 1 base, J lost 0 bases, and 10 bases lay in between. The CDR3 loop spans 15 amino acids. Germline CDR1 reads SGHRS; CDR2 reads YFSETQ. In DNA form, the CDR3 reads TGCGCCAGCAGCTTGAGGAGAGACCTGAACACTGAAGCTTTCTTT. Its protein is CASSLRRDLNTEAFF.